This TCR beta chain was sequenced for a study of STAT5B mutations in CD4+ large granular lymphocyte leukemia. Regarding the study as a whole: No patients shared main leukemic clonotypes, though roughly 25% appeared at low frequency elsewhere. Without putative leukemic clones, patient CD4-sorted repertoires remained more clonal than healthy CD4+ repertoires. The CD4+ versus CD8+ T-LGLL clonality difference may reflect limited sample size. 8/27 top patient clones versus 2/35 control clones were TRBV06-family.

CDR3 length: 17 residues. V trimming: 0 bases; J trimming: 5 bases; junction bases outside the gene matches: 8. Germline CDR1 is SGHTA and CDR2 is FQGTGA. For this clone: Its antigen is as yet unknown.

Data came from immunoSEQ multiplex PCR; TCRdb stores just in-frame clones and leaves some out. The table lists about 30,000 clones, nearly 90% of them singletons. The chain joins TRBV7-3 to TRBJ2-1; 9 bases are a match to TRBD1. Source material: CD4+ T cells from blood buffy coats. This receptor was taken from a human donor in good health. The CDR3 DNA reads TGTGCCAGCAGCTTAACGAGGTCCCGGACAGGGGACAATGAGCAGTTCTTC. It translates to CASSLTRSRTGDNEQFF.